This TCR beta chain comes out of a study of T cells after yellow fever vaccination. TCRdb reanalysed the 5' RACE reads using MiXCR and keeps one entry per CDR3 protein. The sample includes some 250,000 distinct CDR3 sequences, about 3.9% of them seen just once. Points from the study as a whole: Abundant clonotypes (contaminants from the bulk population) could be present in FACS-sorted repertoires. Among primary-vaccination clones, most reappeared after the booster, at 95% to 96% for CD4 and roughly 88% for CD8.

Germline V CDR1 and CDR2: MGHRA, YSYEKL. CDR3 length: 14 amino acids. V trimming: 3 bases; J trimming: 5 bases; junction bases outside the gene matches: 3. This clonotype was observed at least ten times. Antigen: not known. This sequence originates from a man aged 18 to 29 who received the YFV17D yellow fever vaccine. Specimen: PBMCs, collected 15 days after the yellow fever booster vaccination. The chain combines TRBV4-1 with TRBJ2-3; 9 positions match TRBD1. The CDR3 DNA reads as TGCGCCAGCAGCCAGGGGACAGGGAAAGATACGCAGTATTTT. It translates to CASSQGTGKDTQYF.